Each of the 17 T cell receptor beta chains below was sequenced from the same sample in a study of blood T cell repertoires in COVID-19. Here immunoSEQ multiplex PCR was the method, and the copy in TCRdb shows in-frame clones only, minus some. The sample yields a few hundred thousand clones, around 87% seen once. The sequencing input was peripheral blood. Receptors were obtained from a woman aged 70 to 79 with active or convalescent COVID-19.

The gene calls are TRBV10-3 and TRBJ2-1; no clear D. The CDR3 loop spans 16 amino acids. Trimming cost V 2 bases and J 9 bases, with 20 bases left between them. Germline V lookup: CDR1 ENHRY, CDR2 SYGVKD. The CDR3 here is CAISEVKIRGKPEQFF. In nucleotides, the CDR3 is TGTGCCATCAGTGAGGTAAAAATCCGCGGTAAACCTGAGCAGTTCTTC.

This sequence joins TRBV6-2 or TRBV6-3 and TRBJ2-4; D is undetermined. Trimming took 6 bases from V and 11 from J, leaving 17 bases between them. CDR3 length: 13 amino acids. Germline CDR1 is MNHEY and CDR2 is SVGEGT. The CDR3 region has the DNA TGTGCCAGCAGCCCTACGACCGCAGAGGTTCAGTACTTC. Translation: CASSPTTAEVQYF.

CDR3 bases: TGCGCCAGCAGCCCCGCGGGGTTGTACCAAGAGACCCAGTACTTC. Its protein product is CASSPAGLYQETQYF. The V and J genes are TRBV4-3 and TRBJ2-5; D is perhaps TRBD2 (6 bases). Germline values: CDR1 LGHNA, CDR2 YSLEER. The V end was cut by 4 bases, the J end by 0 bases, with 12 bases between. The CDR3 extends over 15 amino acids.

The chain links TRBV15 to TRBJ2-2; 7 bases are a match to TRBD2. CDR1 is LNHNV and CDR2 is YYDKDF in the germline V gene (reference sequence). Trimming removed 3 bases from V and 8 bases from J; junction bases left unmatched: 9. This CDR3 spans 15 amino acids. The CDR3 DNA reads as TGTGCCACCAGCAGGGCGTCGGCGGGGGATGGGGAGCTGTTTTTT. Its protein is CATSRASAGDGELFF.

The chain couples TRBV4-3 to TRBJ2-5, with 9 bases lining up with TRBD2. The germline V gene encodes CDR1 LGHNA and CDR2 YSLEER. This CDR3 spans 17 amino acids. Germline trimming cut 0 bases from V and 3 bases from J; bases unmatched to any gene: 8. The CDR3 region has the DNA TGCGCCAGCAGCCAAGATGAGGCTAGCGGGGCCAAAGAGACCCAGTACTTC. It yields the protein CASSQDEASGAKETQYF.

The V and J genes are TRBV11-3 and TRBJ2-1; D uncertain. V lost 0 bases to trimming and J lost 4 bases, with 4 bases between them. Germline V lookup: CDR1 SGHNT, CDR2 YENEEA. The CDR3 extends over 13 amino acids. CDR3 sequence reads: CASSLDSYNEQFF. The CDR3 DNA follows: TGTGCCAGCAGCTTAGATAGTTACAATGAGCAGTTCTTC.

This rearrangement joins TRBV7-2 to TRBJ1-6, with D tentatively TRBD1 (6 bases). The CDR3 covers 14 residues. The V gene lost 4 bases and the J gene lost 6 bases, with 10 bases spanning the gap. Germline V gene data show CDR1 as SGHTA and CDR2 as FQGNSA. The CDR3 bases are TGTGCCAGCAGCTCCCGGACAGTTAATTCACCCCTCCACTTT. It is translated as CASSSRTVNSPLHF.

The chain links TRBV11-1 to TRBJ1-6; D uncertain. Germline loops: CDR1 SGHAT, CDR2 FQDESV (reference sequence). CDR3 length equals 13 residues. Deletions cut 2 bases from V and 10 bases from J, with 9 bases between. CDR3 sequence reads: CASSLITKSPLHF. Here the CDR3 DNA reads TGTGCCAGCAGCTTAATAACAAAGTCACCCCTCCACTTT.

This chain links TRBV7-3 with TRBJ1-1; D remains ambiguous. Germline V lookup: CDR1 SGHTA, CDR2 FQGTGA. Trimming stripped 6 bases from V and 4 bases from J, with 24 bases between. The CDR3 runs 17 residues. CDR3 nucleotides: TGTGCCAGCAGTATCGACAACCCGTTAATAGTTGGCACTGAAGCTTTCTTT. Its translation: CASSIDNPLIVGTEAFF. The variable domain in full, completed from reference TRBV7-3 and TRBJ1-1, reads GAGVSQTPSNKVTEKGKYVELRCDPISGHTALYWYRQSLGQGPEFLIYFQGTGAADDSGLPNDRFFAVRPEGSVSTLKIQRTERGDSAVYLCASSIDNPLIVGTEAFFGQGTRLTVV.

In DNA form, the CDR3 reads TGTGCCAGCAGACCCTCAGGGGTCTCTGGAAACACCATATATTTT. Amino acid sequence: CASRPSGVSGNTIYF. The chain recombines TRBV28 with TRBJ1-3, with a possible D match to TRBD1 (6 bases). Germline CDR1 MDHEN, CDR2 SYDVKM. The CDR3 runs to 15 residues. Trimming took off 6 bases at V and 0 bases at J, with 12 bases between the two ends.

The CDR3 region has the DNA TGTGCCAGCAGTCCCACCGTCCTCGGTGGAGATACGCAGTATTTT. Encoded protein: CASSPTVLGGDTQYF. V gene TRBV6-6 combines with J gene TRBJ2-3; no clear D gene. CDR1 is MNHNY, CDR2 SVGAGI, per germline (reference sequence). Trimming pared 5 bases from V and 5 bases from J, leaving 17 bases between. CDR3 size: 15 residues.

The rearrangement uses TRBV5-4 and TRBJ2-2; possibly TRBD1 for D (6 bases). V shed 4 bases and J shed 5 bases, with 9 bases lying between them. The CDR3 is 13 amino acids. CDR1 SGHNT and CDR2 YYREEE come from the germline V gene (reference sequence). CDR3 bases: TGTGCCAGCAGCATAACAGGGACCGGGGAGCTGTTTTTT. Its translation is CASSITGTGELFF.

The chain uses TRBV5-4 and TRBJ2-1; 10 bases agree with TRBD2. After removal of 0 bases from V and 10 bases from J, the junction contained 10 bases not matched to a gene. CDR1 is SGHNT and CDR2 is YYREEE in the germline V gene (reference sequence). The CDR3 is 16 amino acids. CDR3 sequence: CASSLVQRGGIEEQFF. The CDR3 region has the DNA TGTGCCAGCAGCTTGGTTCAGCGGGGGGGCATCGAGGAGCAGTTCTTC.

This chain joins TRBV2 and TRBJ2-1, with a weak D call TRBD2 (5 bases). Germline CDR1 SNHLY, CDR2 FYNNEI. V lost 5 bases and J lost 6, with 11 bases in between. This CDR3 is 13 amino acids long. The CDR3 loop reads CASSPLGVNEQFF. CDR3 in DNA: TGTGCCAGCAGTCCGCTCGGGGTCAATGAGCAGTTCTTC. The full variable domain, with the rest looked up from reference TRBV2 and TRBJ2-1, is EPEVTQTPSHQVTQMGQEVILRCVPISNHLYFYWYRQILGQKVEFLVSFYNNEISEKSEIFDDQFSVERPDGSNFTLKIRSTKLEDSAMYFCASSPLGVNEQFFGPGTRLTVL.

This clone turned up a few times. The CDR3 nucleotides are TGTGCCAGCTCACCACGGACAGGGGGCGGCTATGGCTACACCTTC. As protein: CASSPRTGGGYGYTF. V and J are TRBV18 and TRBJ1-2; 11 bases match TRBD1. The trim removed 1 base at V and 4 bases at J, leaving 2 bases unmatched. Germline assignment: CDR1 KGHSH and CDR2 LQKENI. This CDR3 has 15 residues.

CDR3 in amino acids: CASSHFAGGNQPQHF. Here the CDR3 DNA reads TGCGCCAGCAGCCATTTCGCTGGAGGCAATCAGCCCCAGCATTTT. The chain combines TRBV4-1 with TRBJ1-5, with unresolved D. V lost 3 bases and J 2 bases, leaving 11 bases between the germline ends. This CDR3 spans 15 amino acids. From germline, CDR1 is MGHRA and CDR2 YSYEKL.

This clone came up a few times. The rearrangement uses TRBV20-1 and TRBJ1-1; the D is unclear. The CDR3 spans 10 residues. V was trimmed by 3 bases and J by 4 bases, leaving 3 bases between them. The germline V gene has CDR1 DFQATT and CDR2 SNEGSKA (reference sequence). The CDR3 region has the DNA TGCAGTGCTAGCATCACTGAAGCTTTCTTT. Protein product: CSASITEAFF.